This is a list of T cell receptor beta chains from one sample in a study of sequential checkpoint blockade in melanoma. Some clones are missing from TCRdb's copy, which holds only in-frame ones; the method was immunoSEQ multiplex PCR. The table lists approximately 15,000 clones, approximately 80% of them singletons, with around 11% in the top ten. The sample here was CD8+ T cells sorted from blood (inferred from file names), taken from a patient given nivolumab and ipilimumab in sequence. Every receptor here comes from a human donor with melanoma. CDR3s include the opening cysteine and the closing phenylalanine or tryptophan. Each record gives: clone size, D gene, J gene, V gene, CDR3 DNA, CDR3 protein. A D gene is named only where the DNA matches it firmly. Some rows have no size entry. The others give once, few or many, or a class for an expanded clone.

.	TRBD1	TRBJ1-1	TRBV27	TGTGCCAGCAGAGCTGACAGGGTGAACACTGAAGCTTTCTTT	CASRADRVNTEAFF
once	.	TRBJ2-2	TRBV27	TGTGCCAGCAGTTTAAGGGCCAGGAGGGTCACCGGGGAGCTGTTTTTT	CASSLRARRVTGELFF
.	.	TRBJ1-2	TRBV6-6	TGTGCCAGCAGTTACGGCCGCGGCTACACCTTC	CASSYGRGYTF
.	.	TRBJ2-7	TRBV4-1	TGCGCCAGCAGCCCTCCAGGGCTGTACGAGCAGTACTTC	CASSPPGLYEQYF
.	TRBD1	TRBJ1-2	TRBV6-4	TGTGCCAGCAGTGAATGGCAGGGGGCAGGATATGGCTACACCTTC	CASSEWQGAGYGYTF
few	.	TRBJ1-1	TRBV30	TGTGCCTGGAGTGCCGTGACCCAGGGCACTGAAGCTTTCTTT	CAWSAVTQGTEAFF
.	TRBD2	TRBJ2-1	TRBV25-1	TGTGCCAGCAGTGAATATAAGGCTAGCGGGTGGTTGGAGCAGTTCTTC	CASSEYKASGWLEQFF
.	.	TRBJ1-4	TRBV27	TGTGCCAGCAGTTTGGGGGGGGTCGGTAAACTGTTTTTT	CASSLGGVGKLFF
.	.	TRBJ1-1	TRBV13	TGTGCCAGCAGCTTAGGGACAGGTTGGGTGGAAGCTTTCTTT	CASSLGTGWVEAFF
.	TRBD2	TRBJ2-1	TRBV7-9	TGTGCCAGTAGGGGACAGGCCGGGACTAGCGGTTACAATGAGCAGTTCTTC	CASRGQAGTSGYNEQFF
.	TRBD1	TRBJ2-7	TRBV11-3	TGTGCCAGCAGCCCGAGACAGGGACACGAGCAGTACTTC	CASSPRQGHEQYF
.	TRBD1	TRBJ1-1	TRBV4-1	TGCGCCAGCAGCCAGGTGGACAGGGGGCCTGAAGCTTTCTTT	CASSQVDRGPEAFF
.	TRBD2	TRBJ2-7	TRBV7-9	TGTGCCAGCAGCATCTGGCGGTCAGCGGGAGCGAGCGACGAGCAGTACTTC	CASSIWRSAGASDEQYF
.	.	TRBJ1-2	TRBV29-1	TGCAGCGTGGCCCCTCGGGGGGCAGAGTATGGCTACACCTTC	CSVAPRGAEYGYTF
large	.	TRBJ1-2	TRBV5-1	TGCGCCAGCAGCTACAGGTCCTCTAACTATGGCTACACCTTC	CASSYRSSNYGYTF
.	TRBD1	TRBJ1-4	TRBV19	TGTGCCAGTAGTAAAAGACAGGGTTATAATGAAAAACTGTTTTTT	CASSKRQGYNEKLFF
.	TRBD1	TRBJ2-7	TRBV7-2	TGTGCCAGCAGCCCAAGGGACAGTAGCTCCTACGAGCAGTACTTC	CASSPRDSSSYEQYF
.	.	TRBJ2-7	TRBV28	TGTGCCATCGACAAAGGGAGCTCCTACGAGCAGTACTTC	CAIDKGSSYEQYF
.	.	TRBJ1-2	TRBV5-8	TGTGCCAGCAGCGTGATGATCCAGGGAAGGGATGGCTACACCTTC	CASSVMIQGRDGYTF
.	TRBD1	TRBJ2-7	TRBV14	TGTGCCAGCAGCCAAGAACGGCGAGGGGGCAGATACGAGCAGTACTTC	CASSQERRGGRYEQYF
.	TRBD1	TRBJ1-5	TRBV27	TGTGCCAGCAGTTTAAGGGTGACAGGGGATCAGCCCCAGCATTTT	CASSLRVTGDQPQHF
.	TRBD2	TRBJ2-7	TRBV15	TGTGCCACCAAAGCCACACTAGCGGGCCACGAGCAGTACTTC	CATKATLAGHEQYF
medium-sized	.	TRBJ2-1	TRBV19	TGTGCCAGTAGTATAGGAGGAGACTACAATGAGCAGTTCTTC	CASSIGGDYNEQFF
.	.	TRBJ1-1	TRBV28	TGTGCCAGCAGTTTAGCGCGGGGCAGTCCTGAAGCTTTCTTT	CASSLARGSPEAFF
.	TRBD1	TRBJ2-7	TRBV4-1	TGCGCCAGCAGCCAAGAAGGGACAGGGGCGGACGAGCAGTACTTC	CASSQEGTGADEQYF
.	TRBD1	TRBJ1-6	TRBV7-9	TGTGCCAGCAGCAGGGACAGGGCCCTTATACCCCTCCACTTT	CASSRDRALIPLHF
.	.	TRBJ2-7	TRBV4-2	TGTGCCAGCAGCCAAGATATGGACTCCTCCTACGAGCAGTACTTC	CASSQDMDSSYEQYF
.	.	TRBJ1-6	TRBV19	TGTGCCAGTAACTCGGGTAATTCACCCCTCCACTTT	CASNSGNSPLHF
.	.	TRBJ2-7	TRBV2	TGTGCCAGCAGTGAAGGACTTAACTACGAGCAGTACTTC	CASSEGLNYEQYF
.	TRBD1	TRBJ2-1	TRBV4-3	TGCGCCAGCAGGGCAGGACAGGGGCCCTACAATGAGCAGTTCTTC	CASRAGQGPYNEQFF
.	.	TRBJ1-2	TRBV30	TGTGCCTGGACCTGGGCCTACCGTGGCTACACCTTC	CAWTWAYRGYTF
.	TRBD1	TRBJ2-7	TRBV5-1	TGCGCCAGCAGCCACACAGGGGGCGAGCAGTACTTC	CASSHTGGEQYF
.	TRBD1	TRBJ1-3	TRBV9	TGTGCCAGCAGCGTAGGACAGGGGGCTGGAAACACCATATATTTT	CASSVGQGAGNTIYF
.	.	TRBJ1-4	TRBV9	TGTGCCAGCAGCGCGACAGGTCCTGGAGAAAAACTGTTTTTT	CASSATGPGEKLFF
.	TRBD1	TRBJ2-7	TRBV30	TGTGCCTGGAGTGTACAGGGGTATGAGCAGTACTTC	CAWSVQGYEQYF
.	.	TRBJ1-3	TRBV19	TGTGCCAGTAGTTCCGGGGTTGGAAACACCATATATTTT	CASSSGVGNTIYF
.	.	TRBJ1-1	TRBV4-1	TGCGCCAGCAGCCAAGATGACGTGATGGGAGGGGACACTGAAGCTTTCTTT	CASSQDDVMGGDTEAFF
once	TRBD1	TRBJ2-1	TRBV7-2	TGTGCCAGCAGCTTAGAGGGACAGGCCCACTACAATGAGCAGTTCTTC	CASSLEGQAHYNEQFF
few	TRBD1	TRBJ1-1	TRBV7-9	TGTGCCAGCAGCTCGTCCTTCGGGACAGGGGGCCCCCTGAACACTGAAGCTTTCTTT	CASSSSFGTGGPLNTEAFF